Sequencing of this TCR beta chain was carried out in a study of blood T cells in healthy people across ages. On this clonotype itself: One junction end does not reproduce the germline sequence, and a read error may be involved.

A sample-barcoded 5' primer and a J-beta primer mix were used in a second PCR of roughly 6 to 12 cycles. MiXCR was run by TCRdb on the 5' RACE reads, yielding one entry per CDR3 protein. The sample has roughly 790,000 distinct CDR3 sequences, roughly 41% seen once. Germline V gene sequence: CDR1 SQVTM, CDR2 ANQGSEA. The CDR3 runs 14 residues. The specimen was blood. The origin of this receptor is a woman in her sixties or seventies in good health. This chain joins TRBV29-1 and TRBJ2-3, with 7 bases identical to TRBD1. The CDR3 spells CGVTGVTLGGTQYF. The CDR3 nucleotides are TGCGGCGTTACAGGGGTCACGTTGGGTGGTACGCAGTATTTT.